The clone carrying this T cell receptor (beta chain) was seen many times. Antigen unknown. V trimming: 7 bases; J trimming: 0 bases; junction bases outside the gene matches: 2. Germline assignment: CDR1 SNHLY and CDR2 FYNNEI. This CDR3 region has 14 residues. This specimen belongs to a study of blood T cells in healthy people across ages. Findings and limits, study-wide: Possibly confounding the expanded clonotype changes was the fact that donor CMV status was unknown.

PCR was performed a second time for about 6 to 12 cycles using a sample-barcoded 5' primer and a J-beta primer mix. MiXCR, run by TCRdb on the 5' RACE reads, gives a single entry per CDR3 protein. The sample gives 870,000 or so distinct CDR3 sequences, 25% to 35% of which show up once; around 16% is in the top ten. This chain uses TRBV2 with TRBJ2-3; TRBD2 matches 9 bases. The sequencing sample was made of blood. The source is a woman older than 75 in good health. The CDR3 spells CASKRGASTDTQYF. The CDR3 nucleotides read TGTGCCAGCAAGCGGGGGGCTAGCACAGATACGCAGTATTTT.